The 10 T cell receptor beta chains presented below share a single source sample, sequenced in a study of beta chain features in type 1 diabetes. The authors reverse transcribed all of the isolated RNA, so sequencing captured expressed TCRB transcripts. Method: immunoSEQ multiplex PCR; TCRdb's copy keeps in-frame clones and lacks some. The profile shows around 430,000 clones, 30% of them singletons. The sequenced material came from naive CD4+ T cells from blood. The receptors come from a man younger than 35 in good health.

Here the CDR3 reads CASSVVPGSYEQYF. DNA of the CDR3: TGTGCCAGCAGCGTAGTACCTGGAAGCTACGAGCAGTACTTC. This chain uses TRBV9 with TRBJ2-7; D gene unclear. The CDR3 has 14 residues. Germline-derived CDR1 and CDR2 are SGDLS and YYNGEE. Trimming shortened V by 0 bases and J by 3 bases, and 10 bases separated the two germline ends.

The chain carries TRBV10-3 and TRBJ2-7; TRBD2 agrees at 9 bases. The V segment lost 8 bases and the J segment 3 bases; nucleotides outside the gene matches: 8. CDR3 length: 14 residues. Germline V gives CDR1 ENHRY, CDR2 SYGVKD. The CDR3 sequence: CAIRALAGNYEQYF. CDR3 sequence (DNA): TGTGCCATCCGGGCGCTAGCGGGAAACTACGAGCAGTACTTC.

This clone has more than one count but fewer than ten. The chain joins TRBV4-1 to TRBJ1-4, with D uncertain. V was clipped by 0 bases and J by 10 bases, with 9 bases between them. CDR3 length: 13 residues. CDR1 MGHRA and CDR2 YSYEKL come from the germline V gene. Here the CDR3 DNA reads TGCGCCAGCAGCCAAGAGGGATGGGGAAAACTGTTTTTT. Amino acid sequence: CASSQEGWGKLFF.

The chain couples TRBV11-2 to TRBJ2-7; D is unclear. The CDR3 length is 12 residues. Germline CDR1 SGHAT, CDR2 FQNNGV. The V and J ends lost 1 base and 4 bases respectively, with 5 bases between them. CDR3 coding DNA: TGTGCCAGCAGCTTAGTCCAGTACGAGCAGTACTTC. Protein: CASSLVQYEQYF.

The chain couples TRBV18 to TRBJ1-2; no clear D. CDR3 length: 11 residues. V lost 5 bases to trimming and J lost 4 bases, with 5 bases between them. Germline V gene sequence: CDR1 KGHSH, CDR2 LQKENI. The CDR3 region is CASSSVYGYTF. CDR3 in DNA: TGTGCCAGCTCATCCGTCTATGGCTACACCTTC.

The chain combines TRBV4-1 with TRBJ2-2; D unresolved. Trimming removed 1 base from V and 1 base from J, with 7 bases in between. The CDR3 spans 15 residues. Per the germline V gene, CDR1 is MGHRA and CDR2 is YSYEKL. In DNA form, the CDR3 reads TGCGCCAGCAGCCAAGCTAATCAGAACACCGGGGAGCTGTTTTTT. Its translation is CASSQANQNTGELFF.

The chain uses TRBV7-6 and TRBJ2-3; D ambiguous. The germline CDR1 and CDR2 sequences are SGHVS and FNYEAQ. The CDR3 has 12 amino acids. The ends were cut back, 5 bases at V and 2 bases at J, with 5 bases in the middle. The CDR3 loop reads CASSQPTDTQYF. For the CDR3, the DNA is TGTGCCAGCAGCCAGCCCACAGATACGCAGTATTTT. The variable domain in full, with the rest retrieved from reference TRBV7-6 and TRBJ2-3, is GAGVSQSPRYKVTKRGQDVALRCDPISGHVSLYWYRQALGQGPEFLTYFNYEAQQDKSGLPNDRFSAERPEGSISTLTIQRTEQRDSAMYRCASSQPTDTQYFGPGTRLTVL.

The table lists this clone with a few counts. This rearrangement joins TRBV28 to TRBJ1-3; D remains unclear. Germline V gives CDR1 MDHEN, CDR2 SYDVKM. The CDR3 loop spans 14 amino acids. Deletions cut 2 bases from V and 0 bases from J, with 5 bases between. The CDR3 spells CASSLLGSGNTIYF. The CDR3 nucleotides read TGTGCCAGCAGTTTACTGGGCTCTGGAAACACCATATATTTT.

This clone was seen a few times. V is TRBV9 and J is TRBJ2-1, with D unclear. Germline CDR1 reads SGDLS; CDR2 reads YYNGEE. V lost 2 bases and J 9 bases, leaving 12 bases between the germline ends. This CDR3 has 13 amino acids. The CDR3 nucleotides read TGTGCCAGCAGCGTGACTCCCCTAGGTGAGCAGTTCTTC. It yields the protein CASSVTPLGEQFF.

The CDR3 region is CASSLRQATNTEAFF. CDR3 in DNA: TGCGCCAGCAGCTTGAGACAGGCGACGAACACTGAAGCTTTCTTT. The V and J genes are TRBV5-1 and TRBJ1-1; D is perhaps TRBD1 (6 bases). The CDR3 spans 15 residues. CDR1 and CDR2 (germline): SGHRS, YFSETQ. The V end was cut by 1 base, the J end by 1 base, with 11 bases between. The variable domain in full, completed from reference TRBV5-1 and TRBJ1-1, reads KAGVTQTPRYLIKTRGQQVTLSCSPISGHRSVSWYQQTPGQGLQFLFEYFSETQRNKGNFPGRFSGRQFSNSRSEMNVSTLELGDSALYLCASSLRQATNTEAFFGQGTRLTVV.